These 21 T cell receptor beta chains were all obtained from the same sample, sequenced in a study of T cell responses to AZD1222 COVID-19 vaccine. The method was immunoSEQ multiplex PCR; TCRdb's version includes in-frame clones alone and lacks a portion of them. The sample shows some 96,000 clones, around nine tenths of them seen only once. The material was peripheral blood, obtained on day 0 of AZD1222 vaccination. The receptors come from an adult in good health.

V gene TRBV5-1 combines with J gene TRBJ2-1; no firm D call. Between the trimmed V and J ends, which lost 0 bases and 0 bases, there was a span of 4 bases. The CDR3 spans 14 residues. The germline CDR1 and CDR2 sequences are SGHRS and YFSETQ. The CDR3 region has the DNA TGCGCCAGCAGCTTGGGGGACTCCTACAATGAGCAGTTCTTC. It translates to CASSLGDSYNEQFF.

The DNA for the CDR3 is TGCAGCGTTGAGAGGTCCAGTGGAGCTTTCTTT. Translation gives CSVERSSGAFF. V is TRBV29-1 and J is TRBJ1-1; no clear D. Germline values: CDR1 SQVTM, CDR2 ANQGSEA. The CDR3 extends over 11 amino acids. With 3 bases removed from V and 10 bases from J, the gap between germline ends came to 12 bases.

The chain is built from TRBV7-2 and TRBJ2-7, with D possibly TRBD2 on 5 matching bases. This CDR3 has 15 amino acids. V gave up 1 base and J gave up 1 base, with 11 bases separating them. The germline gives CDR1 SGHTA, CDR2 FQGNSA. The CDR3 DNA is TGTGCCAGCAGCTTAGTCGGTGGGGAGTCCTACGAGCAGTACTTC. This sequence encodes CASSLVGGESYEQYF.

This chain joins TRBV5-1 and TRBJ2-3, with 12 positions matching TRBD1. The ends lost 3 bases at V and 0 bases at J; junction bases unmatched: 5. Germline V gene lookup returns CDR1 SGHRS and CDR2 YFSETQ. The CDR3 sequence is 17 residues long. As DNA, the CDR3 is TGCGCCAGCAGCTCCGGGACAGGGGGCGGCAGCACAGATACGCAGTATTTT. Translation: CASSSGTGGGSTDTQYF.

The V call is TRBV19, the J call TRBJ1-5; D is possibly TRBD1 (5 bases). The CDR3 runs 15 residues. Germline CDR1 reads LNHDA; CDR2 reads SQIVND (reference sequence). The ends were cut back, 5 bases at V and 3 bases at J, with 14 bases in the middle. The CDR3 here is CASSPDRIFNQPQHF. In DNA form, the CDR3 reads TGTGCCAGTAGTCCCGACAGAATATTCAATCAGCCCCAGCATTTT. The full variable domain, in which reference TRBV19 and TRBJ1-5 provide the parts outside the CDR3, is DGGITQSPKYLFRKEGQNVTLSCEQNLNHDAMYWYRQDPGQGLRLIYYSQIVNDFQKGDIAEGYSVSREKKESFPLTVTSAQKNPTAFYLCASSPDRIFNQPQHFGDGTRLSIL.

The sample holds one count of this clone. CDR3 amino acids: CASSPGQSNEQFF. The DNA of the CDR3 is TGTGCCAGCTCACCCGGACAGAGCAATGAGCAGTTCTTC. The chain recombines TRBV18 with TRBJ2-1; possible D gene TRBD1, 6 bases. Per the germline V gene, CDR1 is KGHSH and CDR2 is LQKENI. Trimming removed 3 bases from V and 6 bases from J, with 9 bases in between. This CDR3 comprises 13 residues.

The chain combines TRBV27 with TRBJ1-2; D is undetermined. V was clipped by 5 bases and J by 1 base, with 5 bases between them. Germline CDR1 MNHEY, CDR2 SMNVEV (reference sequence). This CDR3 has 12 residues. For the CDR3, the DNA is TGTGCCAGCAGTCCTAATAACTATGGCTACACCTTC. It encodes CASSPNNYGYTF.

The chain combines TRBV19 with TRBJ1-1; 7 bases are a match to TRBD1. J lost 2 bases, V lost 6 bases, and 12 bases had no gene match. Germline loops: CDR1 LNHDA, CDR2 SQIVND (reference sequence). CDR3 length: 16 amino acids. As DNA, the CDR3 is TGTGCCAGTAGGAAAGCCGGGACAGAGGTAAACACTGAAGCTTTCTTT. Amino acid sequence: CASRKAGTEVNTEAFF.

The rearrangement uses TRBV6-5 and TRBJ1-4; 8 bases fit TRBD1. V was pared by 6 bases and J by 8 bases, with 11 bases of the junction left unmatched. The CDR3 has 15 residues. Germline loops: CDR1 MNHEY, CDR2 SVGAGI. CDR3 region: CASRSVGQGREKLFF. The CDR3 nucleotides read TGTGCCAGCAGATCTGTAGGACAGGGAAGGGAAAAACTGTTTTTT.

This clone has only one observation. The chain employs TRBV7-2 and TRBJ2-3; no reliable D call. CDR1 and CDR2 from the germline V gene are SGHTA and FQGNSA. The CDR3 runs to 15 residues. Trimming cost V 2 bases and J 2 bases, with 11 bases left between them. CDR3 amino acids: CASSLSTLSTDTQYF. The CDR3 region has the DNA TGTGCCAGCAGCTTATCCACCCTCTCCACAGATACGCAGTATTTT.

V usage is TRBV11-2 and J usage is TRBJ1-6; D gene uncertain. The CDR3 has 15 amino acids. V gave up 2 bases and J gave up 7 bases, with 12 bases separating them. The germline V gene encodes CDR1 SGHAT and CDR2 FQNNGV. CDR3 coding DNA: TGTGCCAGCAGCTTACTTTGGGCCCGCAATTCACCCCTCCACTTT. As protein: CASSLLWARNSPLHF. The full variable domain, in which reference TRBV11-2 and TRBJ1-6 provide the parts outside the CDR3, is EAGVAQSPRYKIIEKRQSVAFWCNPISGHATLYWYQQILGQGPKLLIQFQNNGVVDDSQLPKDRFSAERLKGVDSTLKIQPAKLEDSAVYLCASSLLWARNSPLHFGNGTRLTVT.

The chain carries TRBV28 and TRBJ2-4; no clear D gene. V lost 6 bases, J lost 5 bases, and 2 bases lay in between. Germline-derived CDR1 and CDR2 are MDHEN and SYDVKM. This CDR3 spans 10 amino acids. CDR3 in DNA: TGTGCCAGCAGACAAAACATTCAGTACTTC. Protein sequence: CASRQNIQYF.

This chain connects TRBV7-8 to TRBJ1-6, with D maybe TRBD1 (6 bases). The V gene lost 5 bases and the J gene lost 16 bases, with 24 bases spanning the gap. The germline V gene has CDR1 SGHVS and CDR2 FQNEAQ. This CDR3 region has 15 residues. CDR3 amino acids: CASSPTGVTRVGLHF. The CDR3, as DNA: TGTGCCAGCAGCCCGACAGGCGTTACCCGGGTTGGGCTCCACTTT.

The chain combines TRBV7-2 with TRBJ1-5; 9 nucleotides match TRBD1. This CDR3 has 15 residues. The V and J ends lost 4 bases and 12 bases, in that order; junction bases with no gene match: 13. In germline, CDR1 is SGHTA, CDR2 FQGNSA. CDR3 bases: TGTGCCAGCAGCTCAGGGAGGACGGGGACAGGGCACCAGCATTTT. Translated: CASSSGRTGTGHQHF.

The CDR3: CASTPRGGGRFEQYF. CDR3 bases: TGTGCCAGCACCCCCCGGGGAGGGGGCCGTTTTGAGCAGTACTTC. The chain employs TRBV6-5 and TRBJ2-7; either TRBD1 or TRBD2 may supply D (7 bases each). The V and J ends lost 7 bases and 7 bases respectively, with 23 bases between them. The CDR3 is 15 amino acids. The germline V gene encodes CDR1 MNHEY and CDR2 SVGAGI.

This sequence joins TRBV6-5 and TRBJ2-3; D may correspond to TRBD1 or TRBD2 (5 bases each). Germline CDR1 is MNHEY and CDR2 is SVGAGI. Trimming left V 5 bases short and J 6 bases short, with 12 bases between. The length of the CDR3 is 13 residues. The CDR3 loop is CASSPGTGDTQYF. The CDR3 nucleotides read TGTGCCAGCAGTCCCGGGACGGGGGATACGCAGTATTTT.

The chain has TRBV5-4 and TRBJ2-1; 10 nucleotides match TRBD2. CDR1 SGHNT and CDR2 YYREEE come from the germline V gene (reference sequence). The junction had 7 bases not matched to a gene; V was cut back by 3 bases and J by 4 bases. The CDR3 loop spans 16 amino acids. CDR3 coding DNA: TGTGCCAGCAGCTCGGAGCGGGAGGGGGGTTACAATGAGCAGTTCTTC. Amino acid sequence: CASSSEREGGYNEQFF.

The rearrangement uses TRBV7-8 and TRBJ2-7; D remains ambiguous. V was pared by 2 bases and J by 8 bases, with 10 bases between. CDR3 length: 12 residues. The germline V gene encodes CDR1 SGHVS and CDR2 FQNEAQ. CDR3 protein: CASSLNRAKQYF. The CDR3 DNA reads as TGTGCCAGCAGCTTAAACCGGGCAAAGCAGTACTTC.

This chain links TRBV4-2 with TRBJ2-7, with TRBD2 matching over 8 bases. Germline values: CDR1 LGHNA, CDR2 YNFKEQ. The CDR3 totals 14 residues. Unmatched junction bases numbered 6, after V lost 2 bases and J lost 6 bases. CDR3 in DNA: TGTGCCAGCAGCCAAAGTTCACTAGCGGCCGAGCAGTACTTC. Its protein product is CASSQSSLAAEQYF.

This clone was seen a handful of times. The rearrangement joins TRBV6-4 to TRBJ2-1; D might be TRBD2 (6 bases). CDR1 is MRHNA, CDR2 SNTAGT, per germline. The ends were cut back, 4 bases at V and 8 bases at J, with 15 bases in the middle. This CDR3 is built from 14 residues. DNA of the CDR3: TGTGCCAGCAGTGCGGGGGACCCTAGTCATGAGCAGTTCTTC. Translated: CASSAGDPSHEQFF.

CDR3 coding DNA: TGTGCCATTGGCTTCTCGCGGGAGGGCGAAGATACGCAGTATTTT. Its protein is CAIGFSREGEDTQYF. This rearrangement joins TRBV10-3 to TRBJ2-3; TRBD2 agrees at 9 bases. The germline V gene encodes CDR1 ENHRY and CDR2 SYGVKD. The V and J ends lost 9 bases and 5 bases, in that order; junction bases with no gene match: 12. The CDR3 spans 15 residues.